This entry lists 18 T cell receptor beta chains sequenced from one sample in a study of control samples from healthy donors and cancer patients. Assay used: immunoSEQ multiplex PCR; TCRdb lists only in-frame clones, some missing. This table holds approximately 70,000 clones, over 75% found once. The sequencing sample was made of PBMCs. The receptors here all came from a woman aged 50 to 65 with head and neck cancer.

The chain's CDR3 is CASSDAILGEQFF. CDR3 coding DNA: TGTGCCAGCAGTGACGCCATTCTGGGTGAGCAGTTCTTC. This chain links TRBV6-4 with TRBJ2-1; D not certain. V was trimmed by 2 bases and J by 9 bases, leaving 11 bases between them. The length of the CDR3 is 13 residues. Per the germline V gene, CDR1 is MRHNA and CDR2 is SNTAGT.

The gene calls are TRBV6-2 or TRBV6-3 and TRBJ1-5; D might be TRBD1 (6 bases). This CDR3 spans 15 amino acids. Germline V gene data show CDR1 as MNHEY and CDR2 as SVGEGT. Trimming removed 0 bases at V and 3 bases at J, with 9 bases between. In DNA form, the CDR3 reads TGTGCCAGCAGTTACTCGGGGGGCCCCAATCAGCCCCAGCATTTT. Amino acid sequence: CASSYSGGPNQPQHF.

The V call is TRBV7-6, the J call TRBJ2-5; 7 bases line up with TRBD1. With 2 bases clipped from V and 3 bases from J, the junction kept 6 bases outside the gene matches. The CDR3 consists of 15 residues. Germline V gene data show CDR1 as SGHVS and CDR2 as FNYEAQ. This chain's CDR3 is CASSLWGTVEETQYF. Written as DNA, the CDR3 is TGTGCCAGCAGCTTATGGGGGACAGTCGAAGAGACCCAGTACTTC.

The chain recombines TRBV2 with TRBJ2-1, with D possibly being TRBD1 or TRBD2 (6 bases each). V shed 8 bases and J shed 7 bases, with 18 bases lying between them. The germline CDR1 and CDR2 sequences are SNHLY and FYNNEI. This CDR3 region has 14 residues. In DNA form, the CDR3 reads TGTGCCAGCTCCTTGAGGGGGGAGTGGAATGAGCAGTTCTTC. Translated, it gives CASSLRGEWNEQFF.

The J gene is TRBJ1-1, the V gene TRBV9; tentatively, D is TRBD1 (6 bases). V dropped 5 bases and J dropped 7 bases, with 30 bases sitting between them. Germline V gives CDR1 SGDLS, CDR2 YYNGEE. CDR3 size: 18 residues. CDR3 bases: TGTGCCAGCAGATCCCTGGGGACAAGGGGGATATTCGAGGATGAAGCTTTCTTT. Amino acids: CASRSLGTRGIFEDEAFF.

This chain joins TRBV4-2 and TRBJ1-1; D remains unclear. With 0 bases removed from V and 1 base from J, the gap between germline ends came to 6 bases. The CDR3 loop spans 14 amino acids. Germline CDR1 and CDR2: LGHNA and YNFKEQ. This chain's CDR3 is CASSQDRTNTEAFF. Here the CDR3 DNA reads TGTGCCAGCAGCCAAGACAGGACGAACACTGAAGCTTTCTTT.

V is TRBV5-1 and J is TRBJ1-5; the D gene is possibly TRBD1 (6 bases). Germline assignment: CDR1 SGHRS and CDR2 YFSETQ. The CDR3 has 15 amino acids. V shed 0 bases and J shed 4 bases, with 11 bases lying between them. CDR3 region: CASSLDGQGNQPQHF. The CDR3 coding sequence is TGCGCCAGCAGCTTGGACGGCCAGGGGAATCAGCCCCAGCATTTT.

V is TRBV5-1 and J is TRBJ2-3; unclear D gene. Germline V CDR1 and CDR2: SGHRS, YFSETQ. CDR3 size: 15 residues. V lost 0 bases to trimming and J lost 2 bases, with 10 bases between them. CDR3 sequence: CASSLARRPTDTQYF. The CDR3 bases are TGCGCCAGCAGCTTGGCCCGGAGACCCACAGATACGCAGTATTTT.

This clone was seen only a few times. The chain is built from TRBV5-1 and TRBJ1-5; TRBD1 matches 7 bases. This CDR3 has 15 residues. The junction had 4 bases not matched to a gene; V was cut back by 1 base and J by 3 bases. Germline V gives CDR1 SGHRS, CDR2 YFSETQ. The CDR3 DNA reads TGCGCCAGCAGCTTGTATGGACAGGACAATCAGCCCCAGCATTTT. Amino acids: CASSLYGQDNQPQHF.

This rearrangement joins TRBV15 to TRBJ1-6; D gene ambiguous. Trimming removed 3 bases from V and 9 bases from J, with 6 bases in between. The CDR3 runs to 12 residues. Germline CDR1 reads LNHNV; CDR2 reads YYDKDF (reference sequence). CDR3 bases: TGTGCCACCAGCAGCCCAGGTTCACCCCTCCACTTT. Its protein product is CATSSPGSPLHF.

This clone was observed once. The CDR3 protein is CATSRDLRQGGTTEAFF. The CDR3 DNA reads as TGTGCCACCAGCAGAGATCTCCGACAGGGGGGAACCACTGAAGCTTTCTTT. The V call is TRBV15, the J call TRBJ1-1; TRBD1 agrees at 9 bases. CDR1 and CDR2 from the germline V gene are LNHNV and YYDKDF (reference sequence). Trimming removed 0 bases from V and 4 bases from J; junction bases left unmatched: 9. The CDR3 spans 17 residues.

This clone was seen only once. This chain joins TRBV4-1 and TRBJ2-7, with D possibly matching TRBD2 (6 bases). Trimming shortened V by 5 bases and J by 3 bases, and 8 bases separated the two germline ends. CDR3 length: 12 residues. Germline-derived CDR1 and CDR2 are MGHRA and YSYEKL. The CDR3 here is CASSASDYEQYF. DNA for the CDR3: TGCGCCAGCAGCGCTAGCGACTACGAGCAGTACTTC.

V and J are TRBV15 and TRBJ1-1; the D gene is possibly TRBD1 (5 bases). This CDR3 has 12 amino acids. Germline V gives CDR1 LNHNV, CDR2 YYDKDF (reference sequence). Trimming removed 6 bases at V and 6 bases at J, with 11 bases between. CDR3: CATRDPGAEAFF. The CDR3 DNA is TGTGCCACCAGGGACCCGGGGGCTGAAGCTTTCTTT.

The CDR3 region has the DNA TGTGCCAGCAGCGTAGGGACCTATAATTCACCCCTCCACTTT. It codes for CASSVGTYNSPLHF. The V and J genes are TRBV14 and TRBJ1-6; the D is unclear. This CDR3 is built from 14 residues. The V and J ends lost 5 bases and 2 bases respectively, with 7 bases between them. Germline CDR1 reads SGHDN; CDR2 reads FVKESK. Looking up the rest from reference TRBV14 and TRBJ1-6 gives the full variable domain: EAGVTQFPSHSVIEKGQTVTLRCDPISGHDNLYWYRRVMGKEIKFLLHFVKESKQDESGMPNNRFLAERTGGTYSTLKVQPAELEDSGVYFCASSVGTYNSPLHFGNGTRLTVT.

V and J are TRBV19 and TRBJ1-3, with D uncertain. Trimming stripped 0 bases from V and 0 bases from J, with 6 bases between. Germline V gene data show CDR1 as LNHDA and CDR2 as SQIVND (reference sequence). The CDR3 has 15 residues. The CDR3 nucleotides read TGTGCCAGTAGTATAGACCAGCGCTCTGGAAACACCATATATTTT. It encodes CASSIDQRSGNTIYF.

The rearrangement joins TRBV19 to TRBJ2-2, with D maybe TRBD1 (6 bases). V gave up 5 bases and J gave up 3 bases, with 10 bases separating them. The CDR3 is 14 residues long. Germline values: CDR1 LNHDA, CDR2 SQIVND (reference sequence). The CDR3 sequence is CASSPTGYTGELFF. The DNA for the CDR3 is TGTGCCAGTAGTCCAACAGGGTACACCGGGGAGCTGTTTTTT.

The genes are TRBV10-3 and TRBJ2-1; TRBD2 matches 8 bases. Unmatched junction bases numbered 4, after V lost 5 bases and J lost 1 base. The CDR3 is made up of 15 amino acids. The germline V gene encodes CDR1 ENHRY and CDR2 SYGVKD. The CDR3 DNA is TGTGCCATCAGTAGCGGGGGCCCTTCCTACAATGAGCAGTTCTTC. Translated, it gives CAISSGGPSYNEQFF.

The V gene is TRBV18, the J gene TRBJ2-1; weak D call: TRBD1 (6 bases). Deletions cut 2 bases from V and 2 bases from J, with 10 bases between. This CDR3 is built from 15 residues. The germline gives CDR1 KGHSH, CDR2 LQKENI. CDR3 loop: CASSPIQGTYNEQFF. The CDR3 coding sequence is TGTGCCAGCTCACCAATTCAGGGGACCTACAATGAGCAGTTCTTC.